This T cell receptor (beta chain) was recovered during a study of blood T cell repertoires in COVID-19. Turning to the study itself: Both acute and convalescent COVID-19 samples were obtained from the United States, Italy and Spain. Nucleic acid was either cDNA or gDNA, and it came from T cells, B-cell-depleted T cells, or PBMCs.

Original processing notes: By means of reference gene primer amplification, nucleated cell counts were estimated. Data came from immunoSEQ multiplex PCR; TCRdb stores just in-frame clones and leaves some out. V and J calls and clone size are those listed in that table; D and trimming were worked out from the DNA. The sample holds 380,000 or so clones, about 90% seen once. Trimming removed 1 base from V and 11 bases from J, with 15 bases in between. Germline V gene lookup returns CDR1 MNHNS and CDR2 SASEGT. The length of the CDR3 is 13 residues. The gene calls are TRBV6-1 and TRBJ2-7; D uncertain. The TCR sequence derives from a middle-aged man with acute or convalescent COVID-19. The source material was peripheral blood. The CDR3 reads CASSEGPGRPEYF. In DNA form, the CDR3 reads TGTGCCAGCAGTGAAGGTCCAGGTCGACCTGAGTACTTC.